These 2 T cell receptor beta chains share one sample of origin, sequenced in a study of cytomegalovirus exposure and HLA in healthy donors. PCR used 60 Vbeta primers and 13 Jbeta primers. Sequencing used immunoSEQ multiplex PCR; TCRdb keeps in-frame clones, though not all of them. The specimen's table records about 88,000 clones. The sequencing sample was made of PBMCs. The origin of the receptors is a girl aged 10 to 17 in good health and CMV-seropositive.

V is TRBV6-5 and J is TRBJ1-5, with 8 positions matching TRBD1. Per the germline V gene, CDR1 is MNHEY and CDR2 is SVGAGI. CDR3 length equals 15 residues. With V trimmed by 6 bases and J by 3 bases, 7 bases remained unmatched. The CDR3 bases are TGTGCCAGCAGCCGAACAGGGGGTAACAATCAGCCCCAGCATTTT. Its translation: CASSRTGGNNQPQHF.

The gene calls are TRBV4-2 and TRBJ2-2; unclear D gene. The CDR3 covers 15 residues. Trimming took 1 base from V and 4 from J, leaving 10 bases between them. Per germline, CDR1 LGHNA and CDR2 YNFKEQ. The CDR3 sequence: CASSQALTPTGELFF. In DNA, the CDR3 is TGTGCCAGCAGCCAAGCGTTGACTCCCACCGGGGAGCTGTTTTTT.